This T cell receptor (beta chain) was observed in a study of T cell changes during pregnancy in multiple sclerosis. Measured with immunoSEQ multiplex PCR; TCRdb has only the in-frame clones, and not every one. The repertoire has about 70,000 clones, roughly 94% of them found once; the top ten carry 0.58%. Here the sequenced sample was peripheral blood, taken in the third trimester of pregnancy. The TCR was taken from a female donor with multiple sclerosis, enrolled in a pregnancy study.

CDR3 sequence reads: CASNSRRDYGYTF. The CDR3 DNA is TGTGCCAGCAACTCCCGCAGGGACTATGGCTACACCTTC. The V gene is TRBV6-5, the J gene TRBJ1-2, with a possible D match to TRBD1 (5 bases). Trimming removed 7 bases at V and 3 bases at J, with 12 bases between. The CDR3 contains 13 residues. Germline CDR1 MNHEY, CDR2 SVGAGI.